Listed below are T cell receptor beta chains from one sample, sequenced in a study of blood T cell repertoires in COVID-19. Produced via immunoSEQ multiplex PCR; TCRdb's table is partial and in-frame only. The repertoire holds about 220,000 clones, approximately 90% seen once, with 2.6% in the top ten. Sequencing was done on a sample of PBMCs or T cells enriched from blood (not recorded which). The receptors shown here come from a woman in her twenties or thirties with acute COVID-19. Each CDR3 is given with its conserved first and last residue. Each record gives: V gene, J gene, D gene, clone size, CDR3 protein, CDR3 DNA. D genes are given only for firm matches. Clone size, where shown, is once, few, many, or a class for clones that have expanded.

TRBV4-3	TRBJ1-1	TRBD1	-	CASSQEGGSEAFF	TGCGCCAGCAGCCAAGAAGGGGGCTCTGAAGCTTTCTTT
TRBV16	TRBJ1-2	-	few	CASSHPQQGINYGYTF	TGTGCCAGCAGCCACCCACAACAGGGAATTAACTATGGCTACACCTTC
TRBV21-1	TRBJ2-3	-	-	CASREGRGSDTQYF	TGTGCCAGCAGAGAGGGCAGGGGTTCAGATACGCAGTATTTT
TRBV7-7	TRBJ2-2	TRBD1	-	CASSFSGQGGTGELFF	TGTGCTAGCAGCTTTAGCGGACAGGGGGGCACCGGGGAGCTGTTTTTT
TRBV9	TRBJ2-7	-	-	CASSVGGEEYEQYF	TGTGCCAGCAGCGTTGGAGGGGAAGAGTACGAGCAGTACTTC
TRBV19	TRBJ2-7	TRBD1	-	CASSFGQGGDEQYF	TGTGCCAGTAGTTTCGGACAGGGTGGAGACGAGCAGTACTTC
TRBV5-1	TRBJ2-3	TRBD1	-	CASSLGGTGVVDTQYF	TGCGCCAGCAGCTTGGGAGGTACAGGGGTAGTAGATACGCAGTATTTT
TRBV6-5	TRBJ2-1	TRBD1	-	CASTRDRGFDEQFF	TGTGCCAGCACCCGGGACAGGGGCTTTGATGAGCAGTTCTTC
TRBV18	TRBJ2-5	TRBD1	-	CASSPPDRGQETQYF	TGTGCCAGCTCTCCCCCGGACAGGGGGCAAGAGACCCAGTACTTC
TRBV4-1	TRBJ1-6	TRBD1	once	CASSHLGDRESPLHF	TGCGCCAGCAGCCATCTAGGGGACAGGGAATCACCCCTCCACTTT
TRBV28	TRBJ1-3	TRBD1	-	CASYSGQGYGNTIYF	TGTGCCAGCTACTCGGGACAGGGGTATGGAAACACCATATATTTT
TRBV19	TRBJ1-2	TRBD1	few	CASTQQGLSGYTF	TGTGCCAGTACTCAACAGGGGTTGAGCGGCTACACCTTC
TRBV7-6	TRBJ1-2	TRBD1	-	CASSRAGGDYGYTF	TGTGCCAGCAGCAGGGCAGGGGGCGACTATGGCTACACCTTC
TRBV18	TRBJ1-2	-	-	CASSPPGRGNYGYTF	TGTGCCAGCTCACCACCGGGTCGGGGGAACTATGGCTACACCTTC
TRBV6-5	TRBJ1-4	-	-	CASSYSSGENEKKLFF	TGTGCCAGCAGTTACTCTTCAGGGGAGAATGAAAAAAAACTGTTTTTT
TRBV27	TRBJ1-2	-	-	CASTQDRRLGYTF	TGTGCCAGCACACAGGACAGACGCCTGGGCTACACCTTC
TRBV10-2	TRBJ1-1	-	-	CASSGEGDTEAFF	TGCGCCAGCAGCGGGGAGGGGGACACTGAAGCTTTCTTT
TRBV28	TRBJ1-5	-	few	CASSLWRNSNQPQHF	TGTGCCAGCAGTTTATGGAGGAATAGCAATCAGCCCCAGCATTTT
TRBV6-1	TRBJ1-1	-	-	CASSDFDRHTEAFF	TGTGCCAGCAGTGATTTTGACAGGCATACTGAAGCTTTCTTT
TRBV4-1	TRBJ1-4	-	-	CASSQVLGRGGEKLFF	TGCGCCAGCAGCCAAGTCCTGGGAAGGGGGGGAGAAAAACTGTTTTTT
TRBV4-1	TRBJ1-1	-	-	CASSHTGIRAEAFF	TGCGCCAGCAGCCACACAGGGATTCGGGCTGAAGCTTTCTTT
TRBV27	TRBJ1-5	TRBD1	-	CASSLGTGNQPQHF	TGTGCCAGCAGTTTAGGGACAGGAAATCAGCCCCAGCATTTT
TRBV29-1	TRBJ2-5	-	-	CSLLGEKSGGRETQYF	TGCAGCCTCCTAGGGGAAAAGTCCGGGGGTAGGGAGACCCAGTACTTC